There are a few counts of the clone carrying this TCR beta chain. The CDR3 is 14 amino acids. V dropped 1 base and J dropped 6 bases, with 13 bases sitting between them. Per the germline V gene, CDR1 is SGHTA and CDR2 is FQGNSA. The data derive from a study of beta chain features in type 1 diabetes. Investigators reverse transcribed all isolated RNA, so they sequenced expressed TCRB transcripts. Assay: immunoSEQ multiplex PCR; the TCRdb copy retains only in-frame clones and omits some. The table lists under 200,000 clones, less than 9.5% of them singletons, with approximately 2.2% in the top ten. Sample: central memory CD4+ T cells from blood. The origin of this receptor is a woman in her late teens or twenties in good health. The gene calls are TRBV7-2 and TRBJ2-7, with D maybe TRBD1 (5 bases). The chain's CDR3 is CASSLDGGRAEQYF. In DNA, the CDR3 is TGTGCCAGCAGCTTAGATGGTGGCAGGGCCGAGCAGTACTTC.